This T cell receptor (beta chain) came from a study of OX40 agonist ivuxolimab in advanced cancers. About the research overall: Ivuxolimab doses were 0.01, 0.1, 0.3, 1.5, 3 or 10 mg/kg every 2 weeks.

This CDR3 comprises 16 residues. Germline V CDR1 and CDR2: SGHDN, FVKESK. Trimming removed 1 base from V and 1 base from J, with 13 bases in between. The sampling schedule covered blood at baseline, cycle 4 day 1, and cycle 7 day 1. Study-wide points: By week 6 at 0.1 to 3.0 mg/kg, blood CD4+ and CD8+ T cells had expanded clonally.

The data were produced by immunoSEQ multiplex PCR, yet TCRdb's version contains in-frame clones alone and is incomplete. This table holds about 82,000 clones, approximately 85% found once. As concerns this clone: The antigen is undetermined.

This TCR was recovered from an adult with an advanced solid tumor such as melanoma, head and neck, liver or kidney cancer. The sequencing used CD4+ or CD8+ T cells sorted from blood, collected in a trial of the OX40 agonist ivuxolimab. The chain joins TRBV14 to TRBJ1-1; D call uncertain. The CDR3 DNA sequence: TGTGCCAGCAGCCAAGTTTCGGGCCTCACGAACACTGAAGCTTTCTTT. Its translation is CASSQVSGLTNTEAFF.